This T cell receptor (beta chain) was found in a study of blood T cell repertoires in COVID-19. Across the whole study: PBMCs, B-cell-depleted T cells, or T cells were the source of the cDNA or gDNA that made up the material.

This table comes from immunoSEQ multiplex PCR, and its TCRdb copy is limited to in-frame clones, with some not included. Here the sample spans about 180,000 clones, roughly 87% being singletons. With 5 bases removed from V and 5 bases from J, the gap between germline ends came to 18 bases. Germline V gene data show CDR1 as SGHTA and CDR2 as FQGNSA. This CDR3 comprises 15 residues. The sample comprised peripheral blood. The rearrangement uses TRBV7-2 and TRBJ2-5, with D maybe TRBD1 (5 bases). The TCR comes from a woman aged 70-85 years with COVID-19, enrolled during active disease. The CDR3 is CASSVRQGRAETQYF. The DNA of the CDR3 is TGTGCCAGCAGCGTCCGGCAGGGTCGGGCTGAGACCCAGTACTTC.